These T cell receptor beta chains were read from a single sample in a study of regulatory and conventional T cells in RAG deficiency. Libraries were prepared by immunoSEQ multiplex PCR; TCRdb keeps only in-frame clonotypes and omits some of them. The table includes roughly 7,800 clones, approximately 93% detected once. These same records also appear under a second study, on regulatory T cells.

The sequencing sample was made of CD127- CD25+ CD4+ Tregs sorted from blood. Receptors originate from a human donor in good health. Each CDR3 is given with its conserved first and last residue. The order of the fields is V gene, CDR3 length, J gene, clone size, D gene, CDR3 DNA, CDR3 protein. The D gene is left open where the match is weak. Expanded clones get a size class; other rows say once, few or many, or leave the size out.

V gene: TRBV7-9
CDR3 length: 14
J gene: TRBJ2-5
clone size: .
D gene: .
CDR3 DNA: TGTGCCAGCAGCTTCGGGTCCGCCAGAGAGACCCAGTACTTC
CDR3 protein: CASSFGSARETQYF

V gene: TRBV6-4
CDR3 length: 20
J gene: TRBJ1-5
clone size: once
D gene: .
CDR3 DNA: TGTGCCAGCAGTGACTACTCACCCGGGACTTACTTCTCGAGCAATCAGCCCCAGCATTTT
CDR3 protein: CASSDYSPGTYFSSNQPQHF

V gene: TRBV5-4
CDR3 length: 15
J gene: TRBJ2-5
clone size: .
D gene: TRBD1
CDR3 DNA: TGTGCCAGCAGATCCCGGGACAGGACACAAGAGACCCAGTACTTC
CDR3 protein: CASRSRDRTQETQYF

V gene: TRBV11-2
CDR3 length: 14
J gene: TRBJ1-2
clone size: .
D gene: TRBD1
CDR3 DNA: TGTGCCAGCAGCCGCGCGACAGGGACCTATGGCTACACCTTC
CDR3 protein: CASSRATGTYGYTF

V gene: TRBV7-8
CDR3 length: 15
J gene: TRBJ2-1
clone size: few
D gene: .
CDR3 DNA: TGTGCCAGCAGCGCCCGACTAGTCGTCTACAATGAGCAGTTCTTC
CDR3 protein: CASSARLVVYNEQFF

V gene: TRBV5-1
CDR3 length: 13
J gene: TRBJ2-5
clone size: .
D gene: .
CDR3 DNA: TGCGCCAGCAGCTTTGGTCTCGGGGAGACCCAGTACTTC
CDR3 protein: CASSFGLGETQYF

V gene: TRBV6-1
CDR3 length: 16
J gene: TRBJ2-1
clone size: .
D gene: .
CDR3 DNA: TGTGCCAGCAGTGGAGGGCAGGTAAGCTCCTACAATGAGCAGTTCTTC
CDR3 protein: CASSGGQVSSYNEQFF

V gene: TRBV6-6
CDR3 length: 13
J gene: TRBJ1-2
clone size: .
D gene: .
CDR3 DNA: TGTGCCAGCAGACAACAGGGCAACTATGGCTACACCTTC
CDR3 protein: CASRQQGNYGYTF

V gene: TRBV9
CDR3 length: 14
J gene: TRBJ1-1
clone size: .
D gene: .
CDR3 DNA: TGTGCCAGCAGCGTAGGTCCGGGGGGGACTGAAGCTTTCTTT
CDR3 protein: CASSVGPGGTEAFF

V gene: TRBV19
CDR3 length: 16
J gene: TRBJ2-7
clone size: .
D gene: .
CDR3 DNA: TGTGCCAGTAGTATCGGCAGGGGATGGAGCCGGTACGAGCAGTACTTC
CDR3 protein: CASSIGRGWSRYEQYF

V gene: TRBV28
CDR3 length: 15
J gene: TRBJ2-3
clone size: once
D gene: .
CDR3 DNA: TGTGCCAGCAGCCTATTACAGGTCAGCACAGATACGCAGTATTTT
CDR3 protein: CASSLLQVSTDTQYF

V gene: TRBV28
CDR3 length: 14
J gene: TRBJ2-7
clone size: .
D gene: .
CDR3 DNA: TGTGCCAGCAGTCGAGAGGAAAGGTCGTACGAGCAGTACTTC
CDR3 protein: CASSREERSYEQYF

V gene: TRBV18
CDR3 length: 17
J gene: TRBJ1-1
clone size: once
D gene: .
CDR3 DNA: TGTGCCAGCTCACCAAAAGGGGCCGGACAAGCGAACACTGAAGCTTTCTTT
CDR3 protein: CASSPKGAGQANTEAFF

V gene: TRBV7-9
CDR3 length: 18
J gene: TRBJ1-3
clone size: .
D gene: TRBD1
CDR3 DNA: TGTGCCAGCAGCCCTATCCGGGACAGGGGACTATCTGGAAACACCATATATTTT
CDR3 protein: CASSPIRDRGLSGNTIYF

V gene: TRBV5-1
CDR3 length: 15
J gene: TRBJ2-1
clone size: .
D gene: TRBD2
CDR3 DNA: TGCGCCAGCAGGGAGCGGGGGTCCTCCTACAATGAGCAGTTCTTC
CDR3 protein: CASRERGSSYNEQFF

V gene: TRBV18
CDR3 length: 16
J gene: TRBJ1-1
clone size: .
D gene: TRBD1
CDR3 DNA: TGTGCCAGCTCACCGAACCGACAGGGATCGAGGGGTGAAGCTTTCTTT
CDR3 protein: CASSPNRQGSRGEAFF

V gene: TRBV5-1
CDR3 length: 19
J gene: TRBJ2-3
clone size: .
D gene: TRBD1
CDR3 DNA: TGCGCCAGCAGCTCTTCGCCCTATAACCGGGACAGAAGCACAGATACGCAGTATTTT
CDR3 protein: CASSSSPYNRDRSTDTQYF